The entry that follows covers one TCR beta chain sequence. Its antigen is unidentified. Germline CDR1 reads LGHNA; CDR2 reads YSLEER. This CDR3 has 12 amino acids. Trimming left V 0 bases short and J 10 bases short, with 7 bases between. This entry comes from a study of cytomegalovirus exposure and HLA in healthy donors. Study summary: Per a later analysis, the roughly 690 first-cohort and approximately 120 validation repertoires shared one platform.

Profiled with immunoSEQ multiplex PCR; TCRdb holds only in-frame clones, not every one. The sample yields about 82,000 clones, approximately 93% seen once. Notes on the study in general: The classifier reportedly diagnosed cytomegalovirus status with high specificity and sensitivity. Most TCR sequences were rare, but some public TCRs occurred in many donors. According to a later analysis, TCR clusters from the first cohort tended to co-occur in the 120 or so validation repertoires.

The chain joins TRBV4-3 to TRBJ2-1; a weak D match, TRBD2 (5 bases). The material sequenced was PBMCs. The receptor was derived from a man between 18 and 29 years old in good health and CMV-seronegative. As DNA, the CDR3 is TGCGCCAGCAGCCAAGAACGGAGGGAGCAGTTCTTC. Amino acid sequence: CASSQERREQFF.